This entry describes one TCR beta chain. Its target is unknown. The source of the sample is a study of blood T cells in healthy people across ages. The study's findings and limits: Calculation of diversity from one million T cells yielded estimates considered to be underestimates.

Through a sample-barcoded 5' primer and a J-beta primer mix, a second PCR was run for roughly 6 to 11 cycles. The template-switch adaptor, which had 12 random nucleotides, put a tag on each cDNA molecule. From the 5' RACE reads, TCRdb called clonotypes with MiXCR, one entry per CDR3 protein. The data contain 600,000 to 900,000 distinct CDR3 sequences, roughly 24% of them singletons. This CDR3 spans 17 amino acids. Germline lookup yields CDR1 SGHVS and CDR2 FNYEAQ. V trimming: 1 base; J trimming: 8 bases; junction bases outside the gene matches: 15. This sample also belongs to another study, concerning T cells of mothers and their children. From that report: The sample comes from some 10 healthy Caucasian donors: mothers and children. In unrelated and related pairs, TCR recombination output is shaped in a similar way by thymic selection.

Sequenced input: blood. The chain joins TRBV7-6 to TRBJ2-3; 7 positions match TRBD1. This receptor was taken from a boy aged 10-17 years in good health. The DNA of the CDR3 is TGTGCCAGCAGCTTAGAAGGCCGGGACAGAGGAATTGGTACGCAGTATTTT. It codes for CASSLEGRDRGIGTQYF.